Detailed here is one TCR beta chain. This sample is part of a study of control samples from healthy donors and cancer patients. Libraries were prepared by immunoSEQ multiplex PCR; TCRdb keeps only in-frame clonotypes and omits some of them. The sample lists some 250,000 clones, approximately 80% occurring once. This receptor was obtained from a woman aged 55-70 years with lung cancer. The sequenced sample was PBMCs.

The CDR3 DNA reads as TGTGCCAGCAACGGAGCAATCCTAGCCAAAAACATTCAGTACTTC. Its translation: CASNGAILAKNIQYF. The chain is built from TRBV6-5 and TRBJ2-4; D remains unclear. Germline-derived CDR1 and CDR2 are MNHEY and SVGAGI. The CDR3 runs to 15 residues. Between the trimmed V and J ends, which lost 7 bases and 0 bases, there was a span of 13 bases.